Listed here are 15 T cell receptor beta chains from one sample, sequenced in a study of TIL therapy for anti-PD-1-resistant metastatic lung cancer. Stated time point: pre-treatment sample, taken before nivolumab and TIL therapy. The libraries were made with immunoSEQ v3. Assay used: immunoSEQ multiplex PCR; TCRdb lists only in-frame clones, some missing. The top ten clones hold around 6.1% of a sample with about 60,000 clones, roughly two thirds of them seen once. The sequenced sample was blood, obtained at baseline. Receptors originate from a person between 25 and 79 years old with non-small cell lung cancer.

The rearrangement uses TRBV6-5 and TRBJ2-7; 10 positions agree with TRBD1. Germline values: CDR1 MNHEY, CDR2 SVGAGI. V was clipped by 5 bases and J by 4 bases; unmatched bases: 5. The CDR3 runs 14 residues. CDR3 nucleotide sequence: TGTGCCAGCAGTCGCCGGGACAGGGGTTACGAGCAGTACTTC. It codes for CASSRRDRGYEQYF.

V usage is TRBV10-2 and J usage is TRBJ2-1; D uncertain. Trimming shortened V by 6 bases and J by 9 bases, and 9 bases separated the two germline ends. Looked up from germline, CDR1 is WSHSY and CDR2 is SAAADI. The CDR3 spans 11 residues. This chain's CDR3 is CASRAVFEQFF. CDR3 sequence (DNA): TGCGCCAGCAGAGCCGTTTTTGAGCAGTTCTTC.

In its sample, this clone was seen a few times. This chain joins TRBV19 and TRBJ2-1; 13 bases fit TRBD2. The CDR3 covers 14 residues. The germline gives CDR1 LNHDA, CDR2 SQIVND (reference sequence). J gave up 15 bases and V 6 bases, and 11 bases lay outside the gene matches. The CDR3 sequence: CASRDFGTSGEGFF. CDR3 nucleotide sequence: TGTGCCAGTAGGGACTTCGGGACTAGCGGGGAAGGGTTCTTC. The full variable domain, rest sourced from reference TRBV19 and TRBJ2-1, is DGGITQSPKYLFRKEGQNVTLSCEQNLNHDAMYWYRQDPGQGLRLIYYSQIVNDFQKGDIAEGYSVSREKKESFPLTVTSAQKNPTAFYLCASRDFGTSGEGFFGPGTRLTVL.

This clone showed up just a few times. V gene TRBV6-6 combines with J gene TRBJ1-1; possible D gene TRBD1, 6 bases. The germline V gene has CDR1 MNHNY and CDR2 SVGAGI (reference sequence). Between the trimmed V and J ends, which lost 8 bases and 4 bases, there was a span of 14 bases. This CDR3 is built from 13 residues. Written as DNA, the CDR3 is TGTGCCAGCTTGGGGGGGCCGAGCACTGAAGCTTTCTTT. Translating it yields CASLGGPSTEAFF.

The gene calls are TRBV19 and TRBJ2-6; no clear D. V was trimmed by 5 bases and J by 4 bases, leaving 12 bases between them. The length of the CDR3 is 15 residues. In germline, CDR1 is LNHDA, CDR2 SQIVND (reference sequence). In DNA, the CDR3 is TGTGCCAGTAGTTCCACCTGGTTGGGGGCCAACGTCCTGACTTTC. Its translation is CASSSTWLGANVLTF.

The V gene is TRBV19, the J gene TRBJ2-4; TRBD2 matches 7 bases. Germline trimming cut 3 bases from V and 3 bases from J; bases unmatched to any gene: 8. Germline CDR1 and CDR2: LNHDA and SQIVND (reference sequence). This CDR3 is built from 16 residues. CDR3 coding DNA: TGTGCCAGTAGTATCCCCAGGGAGGGTCTCAAAAACATTCAGTACTTC. It yields the protein CASSIPREGLKNIQYF.

The chain couples TRBV5-1 to TRBJ2-5, with no clear D. The V gene's germline CDR1 is SGHRS and CDR2 YFSETQ. The CDR3 runs 14 residues. V was shortened by 0 bases and J by 3 bases, with 9 bases between the two germline ends. As DNA, the CDR3 is TGCGCCAGCAGCTTGGCATCTCCCAAAGAGACCCAGTACTTC. Its translation: CASSLASPKETQYF.

The V gene is TRBV5-1, the J gene TRBJ2-2; a weak D match, TRBD1 (5 bases). Germline lookup yields CDR1 SGHRS and CDR2 YFSETQ. The CDR3 spans 15 residues. The V gene lost 2 bases and the J gene lost 0 bases, with 8 bases spanning the gap. The CDR3 coding sequence is TGCGCCAGCAGCTTACAGGCCCCGAACACCGGGGAGCTGTTTTTT. Its translation is CASSLQAPNTGELFF.

This clone occurred once. The rearrangement uses TRBV28 and TRBJ2-3; D remains ambiguous. The CDR3 is 14 amino acids. Germline V gives CDR1 MDHEN, CDR2 SYDVKM. Trimming cost V 7 bases and J 0 bases, with 11 bases left between them. The CDR3 spells CASTNSPSTDTQYF. The CDR3 bases are TGTGCCAGCACCAATTCGCCTAGCACAGATACGCAGTATTTT.

The V call is TRBV6-1, the J call TRBJ2-5; D is unresolved. CDR3 length: 11 amino acids. V gave up 10 bases and J gave up 2 bases, with 8 bases separating them. Germline-derived CDR1 and CDR2 are MNHNS and SASEGT. The CDR3 is CATYKQETQYF. CDR3 coding DNA: TGTGCCACATACAAGCAAGAGACCCAGTACTTC.

The CDR3 sequence is CASSSGVGNTIYF. In DNA, the CDR3 is TGTGCCAGCAGCTCCGGAGTGGGAAACACCATATATTTT. V gene TRBV7-2 combines with J gene TRBJ1-3, with no clear D. Trimming pared 4 bases from V and 4 bases from J, leaving 8 bases between. CDR3 length: 13 amino acids. Looked up from germline, CDR1 is SGHTA and CDR2 is FQGNSA.

There are a few counts of this clone. The chain is built from TRBV7-3 and TRBJ2-1; D perhaps matches TRBD2 (6 bases). CDR3 length equals 13 residues. Germline loops: CDR1 SGHTA, CDR2 FQGTGA. With 5 bases removed from V and 7 bases from J, the gap between germline ends came to 12 bases. The CDR3 coding sequence is TGTGCCAGCAGCCGACTAGTCGCGAATGAGCAGTTCTTC. Translated, it gives CASSRLVANEQFF.

The chain recombines TRBV29-1 with TRBJ1-5; D is uncertain. This CDR3 comprises 11 residues. Trimming pared 7 bases from V and 3 bases from J, leaving 7 bases between. The germline gives CDR1 SQVTM, CDR2 ANQGSEA. The CDR3 sequence: CSEQHNQPQHF. The CDR3 DNA sequence: TGCAGCGAACAGCACAATCAGCCCCAGCATTTT.

The gene calls are TRBV7-6 and TRBJ2-2; D is unresolved. Per germline, CDR1 SGHVS and CDR2 FNYEAQ. The germline V and J ends were trimmed by 5 bases and 5 bases, with 12 bases remaining between them. CDR3 length equals 14 residues. The CDR3 bases are TGTGCCAGCAGCCAAGGCCCTGGAACCGGGGAGCTGTTTTTT. It encodes CASSQGPGTGELFF.

J is TRBJ1-5 and V is TRBV19, with 7 bases aligning to TRBD1. In germline, CDR1 is LNHDA, CDR2 SQIVND (reference sequence). With V trimmed by 5 bases and J by 1 base, 8 bases remained unmatched. The CDR3 consists of 16 residues. The CDR3 loop reads CASSFRQGGSNQPQHF. The CDR3 coding sequence is TGTGCCAGTAGTTTCCGACAGGGTGGCAGCAATCAGCCCCAGCATTTT.